Shown below are 2 T cell receptor beta chains from a single sample sequenced in a study of response to subunit inactivated influenza vaccine. TCRdb independently ran MiXCR on the RT-PCR reads; one entry per CDR3 protein. This table holds over 450,000 distinct CDR3 sequences, 10% to 15% found once. The sample in question was PBMCs from blood, obtained roughly 45 days after vaccination. These receptors originate from a man aged 50-60 years who received an inactivated influenza vaccine.

This clonotype was found a few times. This CDR3 reads CASKGQGLNTEAFF. The CDR3 DNA follows: TGTGCCAGCAAGGGACAGGGACTGAACACTGAAGCTTTCTTT. The chain uses TRBV12-3 or TRBV12-4 and TRBJ1-1; 9 bases map to TRBD1. This CDR3 region has 14 residues. Unmatched junction bases numbered 3, after V lost 7 bases and J lost 0 bases.

Only a few counts were recorded for this clonotype. The rearrangement uses TRBV5-6 and TRBJ2-1; the D gene is possibly TRBD1 (6 bases). The germline CDR1 and CDR2 sequences are SGHDT and YYEEEE. The CDR3 is 14 residues long. V lost 0 bases and J lost 7, with 11 bases in between. The CDR3 protein is CASSLGGLGNEQFF. The CDR3 nucleotides read TGTGCCAGCAGCTTGGGGGGGCTGGGGAATGAGCAGTTCTTC.